Listed below are T cell receptor beta chains from one sample, sequenced in a study of Graves' ophthalmopathy and Graves' hyperthyroidism. TCRdb used MiXCR to reprocess the multiplex PCR reads, holding one entry per CDR3 protein. This table holds hundreds of thousands of distinct CDR3 sequences, over 15% found once. The sample was peripheral blood. The receptor set was obtained from a young woman with stable Graves' hyperthyroidism. Both conserved end residues are part of each CDR3. Each record gives: clone size, D gene, J gene, V gene, CDR3 protein, CDR3 DNA. A D gene is named only where the DNA matches it firmly. Clone size is given for some rows only: seen once, a few or many times, or a class if the clone is expanded.

>few|-|TRBJ2-7|TRBV13
CASSLPGPAGSYEQYF
TGTGCCAGCAGCTTACCCGGCCCTGCGGGCTCCTACGAGCAGTACTTC
>many|-|TRBJ2-7|TRBV27
CASSPSWGDALTSEQYF
TGTGCCAGCAGTCCCAGTTGGGGGGACGCCCTCACCTCCGAGCAGTACTTC
>few|TRBD2|TRBJ2-7|TRBV20-1
CSAWTSGGVDEQYF
TGCAGTGCTTGGACTAGCGGGGGGGTGGACGAGCAGTACTTC
>many|TRBD2|TRBJ2-5|TRBV5-1
CASSLERGNSETQYF
TGCGCCAGCAGCTTGGAGCGGGGGAACTCGGAGACCCAGTACTTC
>few|TRBD2|TRBJ2-5|TRBV20-1
CSARDPYSGGETQYF
TGCAGTGCTAGAGACCCTTACAGCGGGGGGGAGACCCAGTACTTC
>few|-|TRBJ1-2|TRBV20-1
CSAPAQGNYGYTF
TGCAGTGCCCCAGCCCAGGGCAACTATGGCTACACCTTC
>many|-|TRBJ1-5|TRBV6-5
CASSFPGASNRDQPQHF
TGTGCCAGCAGTTTCCCGGGGGCTAGCAATAGGGATCAGCCCCAGCATTTT
>many|TRBD1|TRBJ2-7|TRBV12-3/TRBV12-4
CASSFSVRDSSYEQYF
TGTGCCAGCAGTTTTTCGGTGAGGGACAGTTCCTACGAGCAGTACTTC
>few|-|TRBJ2-6|TRBV11-2
CASSLGEGVPNSGANVLTF
TGTGCCAGCAGCTTAGGGGAGGGGGTACCCAACTCTGGGGCCAACGTCCTGACTTTC
>many|-|TRBJ1-1|TRBV19
CASADRPPTEAFF
TGTGCCAGTGCTGACAGGCCCCCCACTGAAGCTTTCTTT
>many|-|TRBJ1-1|TRBV27
CASSLSWGRLNTEAFF
TGTGCCAGCAGTTTATCGTGGGGGCGGTTGAACACTGAAGCTTTCTTT
>many|-|TRBJ2-7|TRBV11-2
CASSPLSRSVTYEQYF
TGTGCCAGCAGCCCCCTAAGTCGTTCAGTCACCTACGAGCAGTACTTC
>many|-|TRBJ1-5|TRBV27
CASSPMISNQPQHF
TGTGCCAGCAGTCCCATGATAAGCAATCAGCCCCAGCATTTT
>few|TRBD2|TRBJ2-2|TRBV5-1
CASSLQRGDTGELFF
TGCGCCAGCAGCTTGCAACGGGGGGACACCGGGGAGCTGTTTTTT
>many|-|TRBJ1-2|TRBV29-1
CSVEFLGVGQGGYGYTF
TGCAGCGTTGAATTTTTGGGGGTAGGACAAGGGGGCTATGGCTACACCTTC
>-|-|TRBJ2-4|TRBV6-1
CASSGASSGGFQNIQYF
TGTGCCAGCAGTGGGGCATCCAGCGGCGGGTTCCAAAACATTCAGTACTTC
>-|TRBD2|TRBJ2-7|TRBV6-4
CASSESPGEGGLYF
TGTGCCAGCAGTGAATCCCCCGGGGAGGGTGGCCTTTACTTC
>many|TRBD1|TRBJ1-2|TRBV7-8
CASSPGAHLKTGDGYTF
TGTGCCAGCAGCCCAGGCGCCCACCTCAAGACAGGGGATGGCTACACCTTC
>many|-|TRBJ2-7|TRBV29-1
CSATGLGTYEQYF
TGCAGCGCTACAGGGCTTGGGACCTACGAGCAGTACTTC
>many|-|TRBJ2-2|TRBV7-3
CASSLNTGANTGELFF
TGTGCCAGCAGCTTAAATACGGGCGCGAACACCGGGGAGCTGTTTTTT
>many|-|TRBJ2-7|TRBV10-3
CAISEYLYEQYF
TGTGCCATCAGTGAATATCTCTACGAGCAGTACTTC
>many|-|TRBJ1-5|TRBV7-2
CASRGASNQPQHF
TGTGCCAGCAGGGGCGCGAGCAATCAGCCCCAGCATTTT
>many|TRBD1|TRBJ2-7|TRBV6-5
CASSIGTGYDEQYF
TGTGCCAGCAGTATTGGGACAGGTTACGACGAGCAGTACTTC
>many|-|TRBJ1-1|TRBV12-3/TRBV12-4
CASSLWGADTEAFF
TGTGCCAGCAGTTTATGGGGGGCGGACACTGAAGCTTTCTTT
>many|TRBD1|TRBJ1-2|TRBV12-3/TRBV12-4
CASSPDRVGGYTF
TGTGCCAGCAGTCCAGACAGGGTTGGTGGCTACACCTTC
>many|-|TRBJ1-5|TRBV2
CASSEAFWGREQPQHF
TGTGCCAGCAGTGAAGCTTTCTGGGGTCGTGAGCAGCCCCAGCATTTT
>many|-|TRBJ1-2|TRBV6-1
CASSAASGGYTF
TGTGCCAGCAGTGCCGCCTCGGGTGGCTACACCTTC
>many|-|TRBJ2-7|TRBV19
CASSIGAVSSYEQYF
TGTGCCAGTAGTATTGGGGCGGTCAGCTCCTACGAGCAGTACTTC
>-|-|TRBJ2-7|TRBV3-1
CASSARGGNEQYF
TGTGCCAGCAGCGCCAGGGGGGGGAACGAGCAGTACTTC
>many|TRBD2|TRBJ2-5|TRBV28
CASSSPRGAEWETQYF
TGTGCCAGCAGTTCCCCGCGGGGGGCGGAGTGGGAGACCCAGTACTTC
>once|-|TRBJ2-2|TRBV12-3/TRBV12-4
CASSSGPNTGELFF
TGTGCCAGCAGTTCGGGACCTAACACCGGGGAGCTGTTTTTT
>-|-|TRBJ2-7|TRBV5-1
CASSGAGIPHEQYF
TGCGCCAGCAGTGGTGCTGGCATCCCTCACGAGCAGTACTTC
>once|-|TRBJ1-3|TRBV30
CAWEGVSGNTIYF
TGTGCCTGGGAAGGGGTGTCTGGAAACACCATATATTTT
>many|-|TRBJ2-2|TRBV7-8
CASSLWGRTAGELFF
TGTGCCAGCAGCCTTTGGGGGAGGACCGCCGGGGAGCTGTTTTTT
>many|-|TRBJ1-2|TRBV29-1
CSVQGRANYGYTF
TGCAGCGTACAGGGACGAGCTAACTATGGCTACACCTTC